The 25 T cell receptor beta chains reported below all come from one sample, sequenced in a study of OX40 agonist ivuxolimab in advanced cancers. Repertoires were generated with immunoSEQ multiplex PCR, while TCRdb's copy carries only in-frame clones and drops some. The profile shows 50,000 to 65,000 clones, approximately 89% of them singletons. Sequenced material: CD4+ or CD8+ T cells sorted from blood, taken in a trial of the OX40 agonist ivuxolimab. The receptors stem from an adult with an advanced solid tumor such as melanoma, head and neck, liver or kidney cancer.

The CDR3 DNA is TGTGCCAGTAGGACGTCTGGGGGCACAGATACGCAGTATTTT. This encodes CASRTSGGTDTQYF. This chain uses TRBV19 with TRBJ2-3; no clear D. The CDR3 runs to 14 residues. Germline V gives CDR1 LNHDA, CDR2 SQIVND (reference sequence). Trimming cost V 6 bases and J 1 base, with 11 bases left between them.

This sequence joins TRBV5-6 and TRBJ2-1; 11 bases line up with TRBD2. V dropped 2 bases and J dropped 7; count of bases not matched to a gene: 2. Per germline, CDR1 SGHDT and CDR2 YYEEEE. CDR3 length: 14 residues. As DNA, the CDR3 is TGTGCCAGCAGCTTCCTAGCGGGAGGAAATGAGCAGTTCTTC. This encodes CASSFLAGGNEQFF. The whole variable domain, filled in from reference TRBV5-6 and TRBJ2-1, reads DAGVTQSPTHLIKTRGQQVTLRCSPKSGHDTVSWYQQALGQGPQFIFQYYEEEERQRGNFPDRFSGHQFPNYSSELNVNALLLGDSALYLCASSFLAGGNEQFFGPGTRLTVL.

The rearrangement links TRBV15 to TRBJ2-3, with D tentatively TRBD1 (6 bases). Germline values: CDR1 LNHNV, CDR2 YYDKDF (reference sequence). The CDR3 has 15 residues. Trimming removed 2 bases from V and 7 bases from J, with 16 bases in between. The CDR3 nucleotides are TGTGCCACCAGCAGAATGGCGGAAGGGGGAAATACGCAGTATTTT. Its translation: CATSRMAEGGNTQYF.

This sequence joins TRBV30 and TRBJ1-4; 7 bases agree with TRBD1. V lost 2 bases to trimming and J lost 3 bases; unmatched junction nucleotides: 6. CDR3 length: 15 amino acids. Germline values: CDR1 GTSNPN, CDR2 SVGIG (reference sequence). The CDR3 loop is CAWSRPGGANEKLFF. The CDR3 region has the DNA TGTGCCTGGAGTCGACCAGGGGGTGCTAATGAAAAACTGTTTTTT.

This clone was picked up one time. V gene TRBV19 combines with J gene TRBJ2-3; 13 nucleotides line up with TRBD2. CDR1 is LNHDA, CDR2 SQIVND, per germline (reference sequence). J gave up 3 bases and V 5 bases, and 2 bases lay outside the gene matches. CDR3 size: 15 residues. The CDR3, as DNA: TGTGCCAGTAGTCAGGGACTAGCGGGAACAGATACGCAGTATTTT. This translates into CASSQGLAGTDTQYF.

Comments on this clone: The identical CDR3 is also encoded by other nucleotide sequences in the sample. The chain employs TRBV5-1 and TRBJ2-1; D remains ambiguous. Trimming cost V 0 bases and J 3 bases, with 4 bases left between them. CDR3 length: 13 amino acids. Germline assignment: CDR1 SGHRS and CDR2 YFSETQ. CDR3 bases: TGCGCCAGCAGCTTGGACTACTACAATGAGCAGTTCTTC. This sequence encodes CASSLDYYNEQFF.

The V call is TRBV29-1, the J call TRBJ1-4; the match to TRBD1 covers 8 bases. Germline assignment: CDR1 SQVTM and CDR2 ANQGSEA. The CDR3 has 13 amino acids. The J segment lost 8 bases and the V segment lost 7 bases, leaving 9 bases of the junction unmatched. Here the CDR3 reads CSAYGQGGEKLFF. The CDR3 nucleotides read TGCAGCGCCTACGGACAGGGCGGAGAAAAACTGTTTTTT.

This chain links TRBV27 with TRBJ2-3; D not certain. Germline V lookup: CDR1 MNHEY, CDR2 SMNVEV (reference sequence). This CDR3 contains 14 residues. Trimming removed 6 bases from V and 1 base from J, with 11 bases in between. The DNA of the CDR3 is TGTGCCAGCAGCTCTGTAAGGGGCACAGATACGCAGTATTTT. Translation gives CASSSVRGTDTQYF.

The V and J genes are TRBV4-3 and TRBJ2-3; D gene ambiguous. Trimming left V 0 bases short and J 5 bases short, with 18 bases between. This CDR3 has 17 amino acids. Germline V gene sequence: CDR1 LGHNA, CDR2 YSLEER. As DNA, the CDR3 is TGCGCCAGCAGCCAAGATCTTGGGCTTAGAGTTGGAGATACGCAGTATTTT. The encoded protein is CASSQDLGLRVGDTQYF.

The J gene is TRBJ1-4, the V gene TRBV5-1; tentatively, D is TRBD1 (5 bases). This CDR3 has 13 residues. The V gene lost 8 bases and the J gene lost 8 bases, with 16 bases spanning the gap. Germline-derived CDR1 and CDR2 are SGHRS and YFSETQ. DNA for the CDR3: TGCGCCAGTCGGGAGGGGCCGCGAGAAAAACTGTTTTTT. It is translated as CASREGPREKLFF.

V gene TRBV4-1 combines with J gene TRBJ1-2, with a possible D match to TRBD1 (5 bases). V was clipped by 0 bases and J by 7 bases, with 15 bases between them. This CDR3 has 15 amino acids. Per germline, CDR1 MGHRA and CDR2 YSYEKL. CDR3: CASSQEVVQDGGYTF. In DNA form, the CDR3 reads TGCGCCAGCAGCCAAGAAGTGGTACAGGACGGTGGCTACACCTTC.

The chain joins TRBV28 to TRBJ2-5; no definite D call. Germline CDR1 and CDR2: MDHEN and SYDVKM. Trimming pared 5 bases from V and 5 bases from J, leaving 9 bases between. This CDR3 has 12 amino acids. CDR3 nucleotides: TGTGCCAGCAGTGTGGGTTGGGAGACCCAGTACTTC. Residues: CASSVGWETQYF.

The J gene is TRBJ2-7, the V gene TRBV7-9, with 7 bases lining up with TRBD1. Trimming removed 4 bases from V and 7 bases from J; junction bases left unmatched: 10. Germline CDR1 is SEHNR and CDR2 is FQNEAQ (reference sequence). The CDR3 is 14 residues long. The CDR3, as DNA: TGTGCCAGCAGCTGGGGACAGTCCTTAAGGGAGCAGTACTTC. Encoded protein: CASSWGQSLREQYF.

The DNA of the CDR3 is TGTGCCAGCAGCGATGGGGAGACTCCGGGGACTGAAGCTTTCTTT. Protein product: CASSDGETPGTEAFF. This chain connects TRBV9 to TRBJ1-1, with D unresolved. The CDR3 has 15 residues. Germline lookup yields CDR1 SGDLS and CDR2 YYNGEE. V lost 3 bases and J lost 5, with 17 bases in between.

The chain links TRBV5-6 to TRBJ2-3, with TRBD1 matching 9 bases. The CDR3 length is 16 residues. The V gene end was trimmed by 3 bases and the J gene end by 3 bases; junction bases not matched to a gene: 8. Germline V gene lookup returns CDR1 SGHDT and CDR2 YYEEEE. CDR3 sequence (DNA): TGTGCCAGCAGCTCAACAGGGGGCGGTCTGACAGATACGCAGTATTTT. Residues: CASSSTGGGLTDTQYF.

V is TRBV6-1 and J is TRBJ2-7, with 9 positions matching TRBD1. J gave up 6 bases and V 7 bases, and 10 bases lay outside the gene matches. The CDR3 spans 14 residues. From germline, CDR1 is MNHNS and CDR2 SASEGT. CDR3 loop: CASTRTGEKSEQYF. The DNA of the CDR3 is TGTGCCAGCACCAGGACAGGGGAGAAGAGCGAGCAGTACTTC.

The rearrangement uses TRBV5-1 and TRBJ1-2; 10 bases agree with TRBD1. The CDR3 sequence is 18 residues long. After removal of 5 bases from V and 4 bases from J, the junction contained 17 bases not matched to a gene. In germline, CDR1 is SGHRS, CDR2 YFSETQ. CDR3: CASSFLATGTGAFYGYTF. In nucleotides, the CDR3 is TGCGCCAGCAGTTTCCTCGCCACCGGGACAGGGGCGTTCTATGGCTACACCTTC.

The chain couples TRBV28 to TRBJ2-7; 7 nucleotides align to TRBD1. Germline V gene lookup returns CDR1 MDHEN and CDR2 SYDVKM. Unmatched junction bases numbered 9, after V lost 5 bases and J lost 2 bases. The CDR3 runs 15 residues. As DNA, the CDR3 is TGTGCCAGCAGTCCAACAACCGGACAGGCCTACGAGCAGTACTTC. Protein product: CASSPTTGQAYEQYF.

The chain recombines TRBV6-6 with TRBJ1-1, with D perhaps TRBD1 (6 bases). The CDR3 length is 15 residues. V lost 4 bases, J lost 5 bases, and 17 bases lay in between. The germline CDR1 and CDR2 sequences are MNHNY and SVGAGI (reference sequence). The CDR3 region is CASSSKQGRGTEAFF. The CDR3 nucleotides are TGTGCCAGCAGTTCTAAACAGGGACGGGGAACTGAAGCTTTCTTT.

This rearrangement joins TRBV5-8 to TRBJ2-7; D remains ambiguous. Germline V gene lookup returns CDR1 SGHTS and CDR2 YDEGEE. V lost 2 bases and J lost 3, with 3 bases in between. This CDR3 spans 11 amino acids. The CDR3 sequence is CASSFIYEQYF. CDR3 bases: TGTGCCAGCAGCTTTATCTACGAGCAGTACTTC.

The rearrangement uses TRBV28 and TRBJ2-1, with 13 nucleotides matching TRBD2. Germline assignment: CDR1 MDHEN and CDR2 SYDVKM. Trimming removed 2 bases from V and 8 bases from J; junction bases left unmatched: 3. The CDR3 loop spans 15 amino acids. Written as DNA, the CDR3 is TGTGCCAGCAGTTTAGGGACTAGCGGGAAGGATGAGCAGTTCTTC. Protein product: CASSLGTSGKDEQFF.

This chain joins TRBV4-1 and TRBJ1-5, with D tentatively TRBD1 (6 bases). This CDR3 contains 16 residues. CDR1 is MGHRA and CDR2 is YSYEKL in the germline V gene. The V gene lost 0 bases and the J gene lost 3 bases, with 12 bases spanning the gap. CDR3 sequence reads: CASSQDIRTDNQPQHF. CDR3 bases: TGCGCCAGCAGCCAAGATATTCGGACAGACAATCAGCCCCAGCATTTT.

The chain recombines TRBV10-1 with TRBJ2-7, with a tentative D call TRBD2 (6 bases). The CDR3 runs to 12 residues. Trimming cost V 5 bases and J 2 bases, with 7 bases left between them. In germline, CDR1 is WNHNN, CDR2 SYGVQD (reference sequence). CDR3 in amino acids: CASSSGAYEQYF. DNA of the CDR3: TGCGCCAGCAGTTCGGGGGCCTACGAGCAGTACTTC.

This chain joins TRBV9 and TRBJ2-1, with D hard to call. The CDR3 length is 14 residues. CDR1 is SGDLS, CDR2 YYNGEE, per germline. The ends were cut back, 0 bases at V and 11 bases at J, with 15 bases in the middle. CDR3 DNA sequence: TGTGCCAGCAGCGTAGAAGCCCTAGAGACCAAGCAGTTCTTC. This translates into CASSVEALETKQFF.

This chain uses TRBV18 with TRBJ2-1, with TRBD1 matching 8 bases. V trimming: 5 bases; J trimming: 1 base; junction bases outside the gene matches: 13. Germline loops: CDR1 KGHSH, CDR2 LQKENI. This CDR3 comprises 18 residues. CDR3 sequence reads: CASSGFNVRQGSYNEQFF. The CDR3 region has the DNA TGTGCCAGCTCAGGCTTTAATGTAAGACAGGGGTCCTACAATGAGCAGTTCTTC.